Listed here is a single T cell receptor beta chain. In the study's own analysis: Filtering differed, since immunoSEQ gave only junction sequences and no quality scores. Assay: immunoSEQ multiplex PCR; the TCRdb copy retains only in-frame clones and omits some. Clone size and V and J calls were adopted from that table, with D and trimming inferred from the DNA. The sample has 600,000 to 750,000 clones; more than 70% are singletons. The record originates from a study of shared clonotypes between healthy human individuals. Sequences were obtained from memory CD4+ T cells sorted from blood. The subset was: CD45RA-negative fraction. The sequence derives from a woman in her twenties or thirties in good health.

CDR3: CASSLTWENEQYF. CDR3 DNA sequence: TGCGCCAGCAGCTTAACTTGGGAAAACGAGCAGTACTTC. This chain links TRBV5-1 with TRBJ2-7; no clear D gene. The V end was cut by 2 bases, the J end by 5 bases, with 11 bases between. The CDR3 runs to 13 residues. The germline V gene has CDR1 SGHRS and CDR2 YFSETQ.